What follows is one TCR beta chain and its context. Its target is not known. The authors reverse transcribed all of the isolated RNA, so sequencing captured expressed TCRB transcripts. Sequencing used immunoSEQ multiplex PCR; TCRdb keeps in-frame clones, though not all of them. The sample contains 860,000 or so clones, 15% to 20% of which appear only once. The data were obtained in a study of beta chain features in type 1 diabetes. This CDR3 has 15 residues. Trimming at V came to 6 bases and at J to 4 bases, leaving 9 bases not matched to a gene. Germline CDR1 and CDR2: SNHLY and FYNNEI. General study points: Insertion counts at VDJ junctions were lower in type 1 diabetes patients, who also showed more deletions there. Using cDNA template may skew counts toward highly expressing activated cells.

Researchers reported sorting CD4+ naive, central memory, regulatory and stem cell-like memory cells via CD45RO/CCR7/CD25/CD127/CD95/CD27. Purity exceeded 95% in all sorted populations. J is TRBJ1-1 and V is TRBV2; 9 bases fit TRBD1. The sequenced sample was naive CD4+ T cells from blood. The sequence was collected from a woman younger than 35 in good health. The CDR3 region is CASRPSDRGSTEAFF. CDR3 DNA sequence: TGTGCCAGCAGGCCCTCCGACAGGGGGAGCACTGAAGCTTTCTTT.